This T cell receptor (beta chain) is drawn from a study of blood T cell repertoires in COVID-19. In the study overall: From the United States, Italy and Spain came samples of acute and convalescent COVID-19. Nucleic acid was either cDNA or gDNA, and it came from T cells, B-cell-depleted T cells, or PBMCs.

The junction had 9 bases not matched to a gene; V was cut back by 1 base and J by 4 bases. Germline CDR1 reads SGHRS; CDR2 reads YFSETQ. The CDR3 contains 17 residues. TCRdb's table, derived via immunoSEQ multiplex PCR, lists solely in-frame clones and lacks some. The sample records roughly 250,000 clones, 80% to 90% being singletons. This clone was observed a few times. The clonotype was recovered from a man aged 45 to 65 with acute or convalescent COVID-19. Material for sequencing was peripheral blood. V gene TRBV5-1 combines with J gene TRBJ2-1; TRBD2 matches 9 bases. CDR3: CASSLWGSGRGYNEQFF. In nucleotides, the CDR3 is TGCGCCAGCAGCTTGTGGGGTAGCGGGAGAGGGTACAATGAGCAGTTCTTC. The variable domain in full, with the rest retrieved from reference TRBV5-1 and TRBJ2-1, is KAGVTQTPRYLIKTRGQQVTLSCSPISGHRSVSWYQQTPGQGLQFLFEYFSETQRNKGNFPGRFSGRQFSNSRSEMNVSTLELGDSALYLCASSLWGSGRGYNEQFFGPGTRLTVL.